This T cell receptor (beta chain) was documented in a study of CD8 T cells in ankylosing spondylitis. Study conclusions and caveats: Matched ankylosing spondylitis synovial fluid reportedly showed significant enrichment of disease-linked clones.

This clonotype was counted between two and nine times. Its antigen is unknown. The CDR3 sequence is 14 residues long. Germline V gives CDR1 SGDLS, CDR2 YYNGEE. With 6 bases clipped from V and 5 bases from J, the junction kept 10 bases outside the gene matches. The TCR beta libraries were generated through quantitative 5'-RACE incorporating molecular barcodes. TCRdb analysed the 5' RACE reads with MiXCR anew, one entry per CDR3 protein. The table lists under 120,000 distinct CDR3 sequences, about 25% of them singletons. The origin of this receptor is a male donor with ankylosing spondylitis. This chain uses TRBV9 with TRBJ1-2; 7 positions match TRBD1. Specimen: synovial fluid, either unsorted or a sorted T cell fraction (not recorded which). The CDR3 sequence is CASNIRDSRYGYTF. The CDR3 nucleotides are TGTGCCAGCAACATAAGGGACAGCCGTTATGGCTACACCTTC. The full variable domain, with the rest looked up from reference TRBV9 and TRBJ1-2, is DSGVTQTPKHLITATGQRVTLRCSPRSGDLSVYWYQQSLDQGLQFLIQYYNGEERAKGNILERFSAQQFPDLHSELNLSSLELGDSALYFCASNIRDSRYGYTFGSGTRLTVV.